A single sample is the source of the 27 T cell receptor beta chains below, sequenced in a study of identical twins listed by TCRdb under 2016. The library was obtained by 5' RACE. Sequencing instrument: Illumina HiSeq 2000. The public reads were reprocessed in TCRdb via fastp at Q25 and MiXCR, keeping in-frame beta chains. Every entry covers one CDR3 protein and lists the most common genes and DNA from its rows. Within this sample are under 300,000 distinct CDR3 sequences, with about 14% of them counted one time only. 8.8% of the sample comes from the top ten. Material: memory (CD45RO+) T cells sorted from blood. The cell subset or site label here, explained by the study, means: CD45RO+ enriched T cells. These receptors originate from a woman under 30 in good health.

The chain carries TRBV7-2 and TRBJ1-1; D is ambiguous. CDR3 length: 16 amino acids. Trimming pared 3 bases from V and 0 bases from J, leaving 14 bases between. CDR1 is SGHTA, CDR2 FQGNSA, per germline. The CDR3, as DNA: TGTGCCAGCAGCTTGGCGGTAAATGTGGTGAACACTGAAGCTTTCTTT. Residues: CASSLAVNVVNTEAFF.

This clonotype has more than one count but fewer than ten. The chain employs TRBV10-3 and TRBJ2-3; D call uncertain. Germline loops: CDR1 ENHRY, CDR2 SYGVKD. The CDR3 has 16 amino acids. Trimming pared 2 bases from V and 2 bases from J, leaving 14 bases between. This chain's CDR3 is CAISELTLGHTDTQYF. The DNA for the CDR3 is TGTGCCATCAGTGAGCTAACGTTAGGGCACACAGATACGCAGTATTTT.

The chain combines TRBV7-2 with TRBJ2-7; tentative D call: TRBD1 (5 bases). Germline V gene data show CDR1 as SGHTA and CDR2 as FQGNSA. The length of the CDR3 is 14 residues. The ends were cut back, 5 bases at V and 6 bases at J, with 17 bases in the middle. CDR3 amino acids: CASSRAQGTGEQYF. The CDR3 nucleotides read TGTGCCAGCAGCCGCGCCCAGGGAACGGGCGAGCAGTACTTC.

Only a few counts were recorded for this clonotype. CDR3 in DNA: TGTGCTACACGCCGGTCGGGAGGGACCTCCTACGAGCAGTACTTC. Its translation is CATRRSGGTSYEQYF. The chain employs TRBV12-5 and TRBJ2-7, with TRBD2 identical over 8 bases. J gave up 0 bases and V 10 bases, and 11 bases lay outside the gene matches. The germline V gene has CDR1 LGHNT and CDR2 FRNRAP. The CDR3 is 15 amino acids.

The chain uses TRBV6-1 and TRBJ1-1; D gene ambiguous. There are 12 residues in the CDR3. With 9 bases removed from V and 8 bases from J, the gap between germline ends came to 16 bases. Per the germline V gene, CDR1 is MNHNS and CDR2 is SASEGT. CDR3 sequence: CASTRPDLEAFF. The CDR3 coding sequence is TGTGCCAGTACCCGACCGGACCTCGAAGCTTTCTTT.

This clonotype turned up a few times. CDR3: CAISEGRFTDTQYF. Here the CDR3 DNA reads TGTGCCATCAGTGAGGGAAGATTCACAGATACGCAGTATTTT. The chain couples TRBV10-3 to TRBJ2-3; unclear D gene. The germline CDR1 and CDR2 sequences are ENHRY and SYGVKD. Trimming removed 2 bases from V and 2 bases from J, with 8 bases in between. The CDR3 sequence is 14 residues long.

The V and J genes are TRBV4-1 and TRBJ2-7; 8 bases fit TRBD1. After removal of 4 bases from V and 1 base from J, the junction contained 9 bases not matched to a gene. The CDR3 covers 16 residues. Per the germline V gene, CDR1 is MGHRA and CDR2 is YSYEKL. This CDR3 reads CASSPHGTGSSYEQYF. The CDR3 DNA follows: TGCGCCAGCAGCCCACACGGGACAGGTTCTTCCTACGAGCAGTACTTC.

In regard to this clonotype: A junction boundary mismatches the germline segment, possibly from a read error. The chain combines TRBV25-1 with TRBJ2-3; D gene uncertain. The germline CDR1 and CDR2 sequences are MGHDK and SYGVNS. The length of the CDR3 is 13 residues. The DNA for the CDR3 is TGTGCCAGCTGTGAAACGGGTGGGAATACGCAGTATTTT. Translating it yields CASCETGGNTQYF. The full variable domain, in which reference TRBV25-1 and TRBJ2-3 provide the parts outside the CDR3, is EADIYQTPRYLVIGTGKKITLECSQTMGHDKMYWYQQDPGMELHLIHYSYGVNSTEKGDLSSESTVSRIRTEHFPLTLESARPSHTSQYLCASCETGGNTQYFGPGTRLTVL.

This chain links TRBV29-1 with TRBJ2-2; 7 bases agree with TRBD2. Germline-derived CDR1 and CDR2 are SQVTM and ANQGSEA. The J segment lost 5 bases and the V segment lost 8 bases, leaving 8 bases of the junction unmatched. CDR3 length equals 13 residues. The CDR3 DNA reads as TGCAGCATAGGACTAGTAGGGACCGGGGAGCTGTTTTTT. Its protein product is CSIGLVGTGELFF.

The table lists this clonotype with many counts. The rearrangement joins TRBV3-1 to TRBJ2-7, with D uncertain. Per the germline V gene, CDR1 is LGHDT and CDR2 is YNNKEL (reference sequence). Trimming pared 2 bases from V and 0 bases from J, leaving 5 bases between. This CDR3 has 13 amino acids. The CDR3 is CASSQLHSYEQYF. CDR3 sequence (DNA): TGTGCCAGCAGCCAACTCCACTCCTACGAGCAGTACTTC.

The sample holds a few counts of this clonotype. The chain couples TRBV7-9 to TRBJ2-6; no clear D. CDR1 and CDR2 from the germline V gene are SEHNR and FQNEAQ (reference sequence). This CDR3 contains 15 residues. Trimming removed 2 bases from V and 0 bases from J, with 5 bases in between. CDR3 coding DNA: TGTGCCAGCAGCTTACGGAGCTCTGGGGCCAACGTCCTGACTTTC. It yields the protein CASSLRSSGANVLTF.

The CDR3 spells CASKDFRPSNTEAFF. CDR3 coding DNA: TGTGCCAGCAAAGATTTCCGGCCCTCGAACACTGAAGCTTTCTTT. The chain is built from TRBV6-1 and TRBJ1-1, with D uncertain. The length of the CDR3 is 15 residues. In germline, CDR1 is MNHNS, CDR2 SASEGT. Trimming removed 7 bases at V and 1 base at J, with 16 bases between.

There are a few counts of this clonotype. The gene calls are TRBV20-1 and TRBJ2-1; 9 nucleotides align to TRBD1. Germline V lookup: CDR1 DFQATT, CDR2 SNEGSKA (reference sequence). There are 13 residues in the CDR3. V gave up 5 bases and J gave up 8 bases; unmatched junction bases: 7. CDR3 in DNA: TGCAGTGCTCTTTTGGACAGGGGATATGAGCAGTTCTTC. It translates to CSALLDRGYEQFF.

This clonotype was seen only a few times. V and J are TRBV6-2 or TRBV6-3 and TRBJ2-1; weak D call: TRBD2 (6 bases). The CDR3 is 16 residues long. The germline V and J ends were trimmed by 9 bases and 7 bases, with 25 bases remaining between them. Germline V gives CDR1 MNHEY, CDR2 SVGEGT. The CDR3 DNA is TGTGCCAGTCATACAAACTCCCGATTCGCGGGAAATGAGCAGTTCTTC. It yields the protein CASHTNSRFAGNEQFF.

The table lists this clonotype with many counts. The rearrangement joins TRBV5-1 to TRBJ2-5; D is tentatively TRBD1 or TRBD2 (5 bases each). CDR1 SGHRS and CDR2 YFSETQ come from the germline V gene. V lost 4 bases and J 5 bases, leaving 9 bases between the germline ends. This CDR3 has 12 amino acids. The CDR3 is CASSGGWETQYF. Written as DNA, the CDR3 is TGCGCCAGCAGCGGGGGATGGGAGACCCAGTACTTC. Full variable domain (remainder filled in from reference TRBV5-1 and TRBJ2-5): KAGVTQTPRYLIKTRGQQVTLSCSPISGHRSVSWYQQTPGQGLQFLFEYFSETQRNKGNFPGRFSGRQFSNSRSEMNVSTLELGDSALYLCASSGGWETQYFGPGTRLLVL.

The V gene is TRBV20-1, the J gene TRBJ2-1; TRBD2 matches at 8 bases. The V gene end was trimmed by 5 bases and the J gene end by 9 bases; junction bases not matched to a gene: 12. The germline gives CDR1 DFQATT, CDR2 SNEGSKA (reference sequence). CDR3 size: 14 residues. The CDR3 loop is CSAPLSGGSGEQFF. CDR3 bases: TGCAGTGCTCCGCTGAGCGGGGGAAGTGGTGAGCAGTTCTTC.

In its sample, this clonotype was seen a few times. This sequence joins TRBV18 and TRBJ2-1, with 8 nucleotides matching TRBD1. This CDR3 has 15 residues. From germline, CDR1 is KGHSH and CDR2 LQKENI. Trimming at V came to 2 bases and at J to 6 bases, leaving 6 bases not matched to a gene. CDR3 sequence: CASSPRTGFTNEQFF. The CDR3 nucleotides read TGTGCCAGCTCACCAAGGACAGGGTTTACCAATGAGCAGTTCTTC.

This clonotype was detected a few times. This chain joins TRBV11-2 and TRBJ2-3; 11 bases match TRBD2. V gave up 4 bases and J gave up 0 bases; unmatched junction bases: 12. This CDR3 has 19 residues. Looked up from germline, CDR1 is SGHAT and CDR2 is FQNNGV. The CDR3 loop reads CASSWTGLAVISSTDTQYF. The CDR3 nucleotides are TGTGCCAGCAGCTGGACGGGACTAGCGGTGATCTCTAGCACAGATACGCAGTATTTT.

Only a few counts were recorded for this clonotype. The V gene is TRBV6-5, the J gene TRBJ1-1; a weak D match, TRBD1 (6 bases). CDR1 is MNHEY and CDR2 is SVGAGI in the germline V gene. The CDR3 length is 15 residues. The germline V and J ends were trimmed by 0 bases and 3 bases, with 11 bases remaining between them. Here the CDR3 reads CASSYSGADDTEAFF. The CDR3 DNA reads TGTGCCAGCAGTTACTCGGGGGCAGATGACACTGAAGCTTTCTTT.

The rearrangement links TRBV30 to TRBJ2-1; no firm D call. This CDR3 has 11 residues. Germline V gives CDR1 GTSNPN, CDR2 SVGIG (reference sequence). V lost 4 bases to trimming and J lost 4 bases, with 5 bases between them. CDR3 in DNA: TGTGCCTGGACACTTTACAATGAGCAGTTCTTC. Protein: CAWTLYNEQFF.

V usage is TRBV4-2 and J usage is TRBJ1-6; the D gene is possibly TRBD1 (6 bases). The CDR3 totals 15 residues. V gave up 0 bases and J gave up 9 bases, with 12 bases separating them. In germline, CDR1 is LGHNA, CDR2 YNFKEQ. The CDR3 coding sequence is TGTGCCAGCAGCCAAGAGCACAGGGCGGGTTCACCCCTCCACTTT. Protein: CASSQEHRAGSPLHF.

This clonotype has ten or more counts. The chain carries TRBV7-9 and TRBJ1-1; D gene ambiguous. V lost 0 bases and J 1 base, leaving 6 bases between the germline ends. CDR1 and CDR2 from the germline V gene are SEHNR and FQNEAQ (reference sequence). CDR3 length: 14 residues. The CDR3 loop reads CASSLAPGNTEAFF. The CDR3 region has the DNA TGTGCCAGCAGCTTAGCGCCCGGGAACACTGAAGCTTTCTTT.

V and J are TRBV5-1 and TRBJ2-1, with 11 bases identical to TRBD2. Losses at the gene ends were 1 base for V and 3 bases for J; bases not matched to a gene: 3. Germline CDR1 and CDR2: SGHRS and YFSETQ. The CDR3 spans 16 residues. The CDR3 region has the DNA TGCGCCAGCAGCTTGAGACTAGCGGGAAACTACAATGAGCAGTTCTTC. Translated, it gives CASSLRLAGNYNEQFF. The entire variable domain, with the rest obtained from reference TRBV5-1 and TRBJ2-1, is as follows: KAGVTQTPRYLIKTRGQQVTLSCSPISGHRSVSWYQQTPGQGLQFLFEYFSETQRNKGNFPGRFSGRQFSNSRSEMNVSTLELGDSALYLCASSLRLAGNYNEQFFGPGTRLTVL.

This clonotype was detected ten times or more. The CDR3 DNA sequence: TGCAGTGCTAGAGTGACAGGGAGCTCCTACAATGAGCAGTTCTTC. As protein: CSARVTGSSYNEQFF. V gene TRBV20-1 combines with J gene TRBJ2-1, with TRBD1 matching over 7 bases. CDR1 is DFQATT and CDR2 is SNEGSKA in the germline V gene (reference sequence). The CDR3 sequence is 15 residues long. V dropped 1 base and J dropped 0; count of bases not matched to a gene: 3.

This clonotype was recorded at least ten times. The chain carries TRBV12-3 or TRBV12-4 and TRBJ1-3, with D unclear. This CDR3 spans 15 amino acids. V lost 0 bases to trimming and J lost 3 bases, with 9 bases between them. Written as DNA, the CDR3 is TGTGCCAGCAGTTTAGCGCTGAACAGTGGAAACACCATATATTTT. The encoded protein is CASSLALNSGNTIYF.

This rearrangement joins TRBV4-3 to TRBJ1-1, with D possibly being TRBD1 (6 bases). This CDR3 is 15 amino acids long. In germline, CDR1 is LGHNA, CDR2 YSLEER. V dropped 0 bases and J dropped 5 bases, with 13 bases sitting between them. DNA for the CDR3: TGCGCCAGCAGCCAAGATTTGGGAGGGGGTACTGAAGCTTTCTTT. Translating gives CASSQDLGGGTEAFF.

The J gene is TRBJ2-7, the V gene TRBV2; D is perhaps TRBD1 or TRBD2 (5 bases each). Germline lookup yields CDR1 SNHLY and CDR2 FYNNEI. V lost 7 bases to trimming and J lost 5 bases, with 9 bases between them. CDR3 length: 11 residues. CDR3 sequence (DNA): TGTGCCAGCACCCCGGGGCACGAGCAGTACTTC. Its protein product is CASTPGHEQYF.